This T cell receptor (beta chain) originates from a study of PD-1 blockade in classical Hodgkin lymphoma. Produced via immunoSEQ multiplex PCR; TCRdb's table is partial and in-frame only. The data contain 47,000 or so clones, under 95% of them seen just once; the ten biggest clones take up over 4%. Overall study results and limits: Diminished baseline TCR diversity has been reported in newly diagnosed patients relative to healthy donors.

Stated time point: newly diagnosed, previously untreated cHL patient sample. Peripheral samples used as comparators were newly diagnosed, untreated classical Hodgkin lymphoma PBMCs. Details on this clone: Antigen specificity is unknown. The identical CDR3 is also encoded by other nucleotide sequences in the sample.

The CDR3 contains 14 residues. V lost 0 bases and J lost 10; bases outside the gene matches: 3. The germline V gene encodes CDR1 KGHSH and CDR2 LQKENI. This TCR was sampled from a human donor with classical Hodgkin lymphoma. This rearrangement joins TRBV18 to TRBJ2-1; 10 nucleotides line up with TRBD1. The sequenced sample was peripheral blood mononuclear cells (PBMCs). The CDR3 DNA is TGTGCCAGCTCACCACCGGGACAGGGGCAGGAGCAGTTCTTC. It is translated as CASSPPGQGQEQFF.